These 5 T cell receptor beta chains originate from one sample sequenced in a study of STAT5B mutations in CD4+ large granular lymphocyte leukemia (dated by TCRdb to 2021 to 2024). The receptor library was made with the immunoSEQ multiplex PCR assay. TCRdb retrieved this table from immuneACCESS and kept in-frame rearrangements only. Not all clones are present; in checked studies, unresolved V genes account for under half, and no reason is known for the remainder. The sample contains around 25,000 clones, 72% of them found a single time. Nearly 0.65% of the sample is in the top ten clones. The sample taken for sequencing was CD4+ T cells from blood buffy coats. Every receptor here comes from a human donor in good health.

This clone showed up just a few times. J is TRBJ1-4 and V is TRBV11-2; a possible D gene is TRBD1 (6 bases). Germline CDR1 is SGHAT and CDR2 is FQNNGV. The CDR3 has 14 residues. Between the trimmed V and J ends, which lost 5 bases and 6 bases, there was a span of 13 bases. The CDR3 is CASSGGWTDEKLFF. The CDR3 bases are TGTGCCAGCAGCGGGGGCTGGACAGATGAAAAACTGTTTTTT.

V usage is TRBV2 and J usage is TRBJ1-2; perhaps TRBD1 as D (6 bases). The germline V gene has CDR1 SNHLY and CDR2 FYNNEI. Trimming removed 7 bases at V and 7 bases at J, with 16 bases between. This CDR3 has 13 residues. The chain's CDR3 is CASNIMTGSGYTF. CDR3 nucleotides: TGTGCCAGCAACATCATGACAGGTTCTGGCTACACCTTC.

The rearrangement uses TRBV4-2 and TRBJ2-1; 11 bases map to TRBD2. The V gene end was trimmed by 4 bases and the J gene end by 6 bases; junction bases not matched to a gene: 11. Per germline, CDR1 LGHNA and CDR2 YNFKEQ. This CDR3 is 17 amino acids long. CDR3 coding DNA: TGTGCCAGCAGCCCCCAAGGGACTAGCGGTCTCACCAATGAGCAGTTCTTC. Residues: CASSPQGTSGLTNEQFF.

A few counts support this clone. The chain joins TRBV18 to TRBJ1-5, with D possibly matching TRBD1 (6 bases). The CDR3 loop spans 15 amino acids. In germline, CDR1 is KGHSH, CDR2 LQKENI. Trimming removed 0 bases at V and 5 bases at J, with 11 bases between. The CDR3 DNA reads as TGTGCCAGCTCACCACCGCCAGGGGCCCATCAGCCCCAGCATTTT. It is translated as CASSPPPGAHQPQHF.

The rearrangement uses TRBV7-2 and TRBJ1-1; 8 positions match TRBD1. The CDR3 totals 15 residues. Germline values: CDR1 SGHTA, CDR2 FQGNSA. Trimming removed 0 bases from V and 1 base from J; junction bases left unmatched: 1. For the CDR3, the DNA is TGTGCCAGCAGCTTAGCCGGACAGGGGAACACTGAAGCTTTCTTT. The encoded protein is CASSLAGQGNTEAFF. Drawing the rest from reference TRBV7-2 and TRBJ1-1, the complete variable domain is GAGVSQSPSNKVTEKGKDVELRCDPISGHTALYWYRQSLGQGLEFLIYFQGNSAPDKSGLPSDRFSAERTGGSVSTLTIQRTQQEDSAVYLCASSLAGQGNTEAFFGQGTRLTVV.